These 9 T cell receptor beta chains originate from one sample sequenced in a study of blood T cell repertoires in COVID-19. Assay: immunoSEQ multiplex PCR; the TCRdb copy retains only in-frame clones and omits some. The sample carries under 200,000 clones, over 75% recorded once. Source material: peripheral blood. These receptors came from a man in his 70s with active or convalescent COVID-19.

The gene calls are TRBV14 and TRBJ2-7; 8 bases agree with TRBD1. Germline V CDR1 and CDR2: SGHDN, FVKESK. The CDR3 contains 14 residues. With V trimmed by 1 base and J by 3 bases, 2 bases remained unmatched. As DNA, the CDR3 is TGTGCCAGCAGCCAAGGGACAGGGTTCTACGAGCAGTACTTC. This encodes CASSQGTGFYEQYF.

The rearrangement links TRBV5-4 to TRBJ2-1; a possible D gene is TRBD2 (6 bases). Germline V gene lookup returns CDR1 SGHNT and CDR2 YYREEE (reference sequence). CDR3 length: 15 amino acids. Deletions cut 0 bases from V and 4 bases from J, with 11 bases between. In DNA form, the CDR3 reads TGTGCCAGCAGCTTGGGGGGACTGAAATACAATGAGCAGTTCTTC. It specifies CASSLGGLKYNEQFF. Looking up the rest from reference TRBV5-4 and TRBJ2-1 gives the full variable domain: ETGVTQSPTHLIKTRGQQVTLRCSSQSGHNTVSWYQQALGQGPQFIFQYYREEENGRGNFPPRFSGLQFPNYSSELNVNALELDDSALYLCASSLGGLKYNEQFFGPGTRLTVL.

The chain combines TRBV27 with TRBJ1-2; perhaps TRBD1 as D (6 bases). With 3 bases removed from V and 5 bases from J, the gap between germline ends came to 16 bases. The germline V gene has CDR1 MNHEY and CDR2 SMNVEV (reference sequence). This CDR3 has 15 amino acids. CDR3 loop: CASSFGGGQPYGYTF. As DNA, the CDR3 is TGTGCCAGCAGTTTTGGGGGCGGACAGCCGTATGGCTACACCTTC.

This chain links TRBV5-1 with TRBJ2-7; the D gene is possibly TRBD1 (6 bases). The V gene lost 6 bases and the J gene lost 4 bases, with 17 bases spanning the gap. The CDR3 is 14 amino acids. The germline gives CDR1 SGHRS, CDR2 YFSETQ. CDR3 nucleotides: TGCGCCAGCAATTCCGCAGGGGCCCCTTACGAGCAGTACTTC. Its translation is CASNSAGAPYEQYF.

The rearrangement links TRBV5-1 to TRBJ1-2; no clear D. V was clipped by 2 bases and J by 6 bases, with 8 bases between them. CDR1 is SGHRS, CDR2 YFSETQ, per germline. This CDR3 is 12 amino acids long. CDR3 coding DNA: TGCGCCAGCAGCTTTGAGAGCGATGGCTACACCTTC. This codes for CASSFESDGYTF.

The V call is TRBV3-1 (or the pseudogene TRBV3-2), the J call TRBJ2-7, with D maybe TRBD1 (7 bases). V was pared by 4 bases and J by 5 bases, with 18 bases between. Germline V gives CDR1 LGHDT, CDR2 YNNKEL (reference sequence). This CDR3 contains 15 residues. The CDR3 spells CASSRGTAVPNEQYF. In DNA form, the CDR3 reads TGTGCCAGCAGCCGCGGGACAGCGGTCCCGAACGAGCAGTACTTC.

This chain links TRBV7-9 with TRBJ2-7, with TRBD1 as a possible D gene (6 bases). There are 14 residues in the CDR3. Deletions cut 5 bases from V and 2 bases from J, with 13 bases between. Germline CDR1 SEHNR, CDR2 FQNEAQ (reference sequence). This CDR3 reads CASSVGDITYEQYF. CDR3 in DNA: TGTGCCAGCAGCGTGGGGGACATTACCTACGAGCAGTACTTC.

The chain has TRBV7-6 and TRBJ1-1, with 8 bases matching TRBD1. Germline trimming cut 5 bases from V and 9 bases from J; bases unmatched to any gene: 8. This CDR3 has 13 amino acids. CDR1 and CDR2 (germline): SGHVS, FNYEAQ. CDR3 nucleotide sequence: TGTGCCAGCAGCCAGGGACAGGTCGGGAAAGCTTTCTTT. Translating gives CASSQGQVGKAFF. Based on the CDR3 plus reference TRBV7-6 and TRBJ1-1, the full variable domain is GAGVSQSPRYKVTKRGQDVALRCDPISGHVSLYWYRQALGQGPEFLTYFNYEAQQDKSGLPNDRFSAERPEGSISTLTIQRTEQRDSAMYRCASSQGQVGKAFFGQGTRLTVV.

This rearrangement joins TRBV19 to TRBJ1-5, with D perhaps matching TRBD1 (5 bases). The CDR3 is 15 residues long. Germline V gene lookup returns CDR1 LNHDA and CDR2 SQIVND (reference sequence). Between the trimmed V and J ends, which lost 3 bases and 6 bases, there was a span of 15 bases. The CDR3 is CASSIGQGFGQPQHF. The CDR3 DNA follows: TGTGCCAGTAGTATTGGCCAGGGATTCGGTCAGCCCCAGCATTTT.